The 7 T cell receptor beta chains below come from one sample, sequenced in a study of T-cell reconstitution after alpha-beta-depleted transplantation in children. Library preparation (for TCRbeta) was performed with unique molecular identifiers. TCRdb re-analysed the PCR reads in MiXCR, keeping a single row per CDR3 protein. The data show 250,000 to 350,000 distinct CDR3 sequences, about a tenth seen once. This material consisted of PBMCs from the stem cell graft donor, taken from the stem cell graft. These receptors all come from a human donor who donated a stem cell graft to a child with SCID.

This clonotype was seen at least ten times. At one end the junction does not follow the germline gene, possibly because of a read error. The genes are TRBV3-1 and TRBJ2-7; 9 bases line up with TRBD1. Germline V gene lookup returns CDR1 LGHDT and CDR2 YNNKEL (reference sequence). This CDR3 contains 15 residues. The DNA for the CDR3 is TGTGCCAGCAGGCAAGCCGGGACAGGGCACTACGAGCAGTACTTC. Translated, it gives CASRQAGTGHYEQYF.

At least ten counts were recorded for this clonotype. The chain employs TRBV10-3 and TRBJ2-5, with 8 bases that match TRBD2. The CDR3 has 15 residues. CDR1 ENHRY and CDR2 SYGVKD come from the germline V gene. The trim removed 0 bases at V and 1 base at J, leaving 1 base unmatched. The CDR3 coding sequence is TGTGCCATCAGTGAGTCAGCGGGAGCCCAAGAGACCCAGTACTTC. Its protein is CAISESAGAQETQYF.

This clonotype appeared many times. The rearrangement joins TRBV3-1 to TRBJ2-7; 10 bases are a match to TRBD1. The CDR3 is made up of 16 amino acids. V shed 0 bases and J 5 bases; nucleotides not matched to a gene: 7. Per germline, CDR1 LGHDT and CDR2 YNNKEL (reference sequence). The CDR3 nucleotides read TGTGCCAGCAGCCAAGATCGCGGACAGGGGGTCCACGAGCAGTACTTC. Protein sequence: CASSQDRGQGVHEQYF.

This clonotype appeared many times. The chain is built from TRBV3-1 and TRBJ2-7; no reliable D call. Between the trimmed V and J ends, which lost 3 bases and 3 bases, there was a span of 12 bases. This CDR3 has 14 residues. From germline, CDR1 is LGHDT and CDR2 YNNKEL (reference sequence). The CDR3 DNA sequence: TGTGCCAGCAGCCAGACCCTAGGCAGCTACGAGCAGTACTTC. Amino acid sequence: CASSQTLGSYEQYF.

This clonotype occurred a few times. This CDR3 reads CASSRGRTRTGELFF. The DNA of the CDR3 is TGTGCCAGCAGCCGCGGGAGGACCAGGACCGGGGAGCTGTTTTTT. The V and J genes are TRBV7-8 and TRBJ2-2, with 8 bases aligning to TRBD2. CDR1 and CDR2 from the germline V gene are SGHVS and FQNEAQ. With 5 bases clipped from V and 5 bases from J, the junction kept 7 bases outside the gene matches. The CDR3 contains 15 residues.

This clonotype showed up many times. The rearrangement joins TRBV20-1 to TRBJ1-2; D is perhaps TRBD1 (5 bases). Per the germline V gene, CDR1 is DFQATT and CDR2 is SNEGSKA (reference sequence). Trimming cost V 5 bases and J 1 base, with 14 bases left between them. There are 14 residues in the CDR3. CDR3 coding DNA: TGCAGTGCTCCAGGGACCACAAATAACTATGGCTACACCTTC. It encodes CSAPGTTNNYGYTF.

The chain joins TRBV12-3 or TRBV12-4 to TRBJ1-3; D possibly corresponds to TRBD1 (5 bases). This CDR3 has 17 amino acids. Between the trimmed V and J ends, which lost 6 bases and 0 bases, there was a span of 18 bases. CDR3 nucleotides: TGTGCCAGCAGCCCGAGTGAGGGGCCGATCTCTGGAAACACCATATATTTT. The encoded protein is CASSPSEGPISGNTIYF.